This is a list of T cell receptor beta chains from one sample in a study of Graves' ophthalmopathy and Graves' hyperthyroidism. TCRdb analysed the multiplex PCR reads with MiXCR anew, one entry per CDR3 protein. The table lists hundreds of thousands of distinct CDR3 sequences, 22% of them singletons, with more than 5.5% in the top ten. Sequencing was performed on peripheral blood. The receptors were gathered from a young woman with stable Graves' hyperthyroidism. Some clones in this sample may be carry-over from other donors' samples. Both conserved end residues are part of each CDR3. Each record gives: V gene, J gene, clone size, CDR3 length, D gene, CDR3 DNA, CDR3 protein. The D gene is left open where the match is weak. The size entry is marked missing in some rows and otherwise reads once, few, many or a size class.

TRBV6-1	TRBJ1-1	-	16	-	TGTGCCAGCAGCCCCGCGGGGGGCTGGGGGAACACTGAAGCTTTCTTT	CASSPAGGWGNTEAFF
TRBV11-2	TRBJ2-4	-	17	TRBD2	TGTGCCAGCAGCTCCCCAAGGGGAGGGCTAGCCAAAAACATTAAGTACTTC	CASSSPRGGLAKNIKYF
TRBV28	TRBJ2-2	many	19	-	TGTGCCAGCACTCGGCCGGTGACTAGTATGGGGGCCAACACCGGGGAGCTGTTTTTT	CASTRPVTSMGANTGELFF
TRBV6-5	TRBJ2-5	many	16	TRBD2	TGTGCCAGCAGTTACTCCCGGACTAGCGGACAAGAGACCCAGTACTTC	CASSYSRTSGQETQYF
TRBV5-1	TRBJ1-1	once	14	TRBD1	TGCGCCAGCAGCCCCGACAGGGGGGGGACTGAATCTTTCTTT	CASSPDRGGTESFF
TRBV12-3/TRBV12-4	TRBJ1-5	many	13	-	TGTGCCAGCAGTCGGGCATTAAAGCAGCCCCAGCATTTT	CASSRALKQPQHF
TRBV6-2/TRBV6-3	TRBJ1-5	few	15	-	TGTGCCAGCAGGCGGATCCAGGGCGTCAATCAGCCCCAGCATTTT	CASRRIQGVNQPQHF
TRBV7-2	TRBJ2-7	-	15	-	TGTGCCAGCACCCTAAGTGGGGGGTTTAATTACGAGCAGTACTTC	CASTLSGGFNYEQYF
TRBV10-3	TRBJ2-5	many	13	-	TGTGCCATCAGTGCCGGGGTGGGAGAGACCCAGTACTTC	CAISAGVGETQYF
TRBV7-2	TRBJ2-5	many	16	TRBD2	TGTGCCAGCAGCTTAGCTGGCGGGGGGGCCCAAGAGACCCAGTACTTC	CASSLAGGGAQETQYF
TRBV19	TRBJ1-5	-	14	TRBD1	TGTGCCAGTAAGCGTCCCGGACAGGGGCAGCCCCAGCATTTT	CASKRPGQGQPQHF
TRBV6-5	TRBJ1-2	many	14	-	TGTGCCAGCAGTTTATCGACAGCTAACTATGGCTACACCTTC	CASSLSTANYGYTF
TRBV4-2	TRBJ2-5	few	15	TRBD1	TGTGCCAGCAGCCGCCAGGACAGGACGCAAGAGACCCAGTACTTC	CASSRQDRTQETQYF
TRBV25-1	TRBJ1-3	once	15	-	TGTGCCAGCAGTGACCCCTCTGCGTCCGGAAACACCATATATTTT	CASSDPSASGNTIYF
TRBV14	TRBJ2-4	-	15	-	TGTGCCAGCAGCCCCGGGGTCCTAGCCAAAAACATTAAGTACTTC	CASSPGVLAKNIKYF
TRBV7-2	TRBJ2-7	many	14	TRBD1	TGTGCCAGCAGCCCGGCGGGACAGGGTTACGAGCAGTACTTC	CASSPAGQGYEQYF
TRBV24-1	TRBJ2-7	many	17	TRBD2	TGTGCCACCAGTGCCCGGACTAGCGGGAGGGCGGGCCACGAGCAGTACTTC	CATSARTSGRAGHEQYF
TRBV12-3/TRBV12-4	TRBJ1-2	-	15	TRBD1	TGTGCCAGCAGTCTACCCGGGACAGGGGGAAAGAGCTACACCTTC	CASSLPGTGGKSYTF
TRBV10-3	TRBJ2-7	many	17	TRBD2	TGTGCCATCAGTCTGGGACTAGCGGGTCCAAACGGCGACGAGCAGTACTTC	CAISLGLAGPNGDEQYF
TRBV3-1	TRBJ2-7	few	15	-	TGTGCCAGCAGCCAAGATTGGACGGTAACCTACGAGCAGTACTTC	CASSQDWTVTYEQYF
TRBV6-5	TRBJ1-2	-	14	-	TGTGCCAGCAGCTTAGGGGGGGACCCGGGTGGCTACACCTTC	CASSLGGDPGGYTF
TRBV7-8	TRBJ2-7	-	14	-	TGTGCCAGCAGTCAAAGGACAGCTTTCTACGAGCAGTACTTC	CASSQRTAFYEQYF
TRBV6-2/TRBV6-3	TRBJ2-2	many	16	-	TGTGCCAGCAGTTCGGTCTCTAGCGAGAACACCAGGGAGCTGTTTTTT	CASSSVSSENTRELFF
TRBV7-2	TRBJ1-2	many	14	-	TGTGCCAGCAGCTTAGACACCCCCAACTATGGCTACACCTTC	CASSLDTPNYGYTF
TRBV29-1	TRBJ1-2	-	14	-	TGCAGCGTTGCCAGCGAGGCAGGGGCGATCGGCTACACCTTC	CSVASEAGAIGYTF
TRBV30	TRBJ1-3	many	12	-	TGTGCCTGGGAGAGCGCGGGAAACACCATATATTTT	CAWESAGNTIYF
TRBV6-1	TRBJ1-1	many	15	-	TGTGCCAGCAGCCACAGGGTCTGGGTGAACACTGAAGCTTTCTTT	CASSHRVWVNTEAFF
TRBV13	TRBJ1-5	few	19	TRBD1	TGTGCCAGCATGGGGACAGGAAGCCGTAGGGACAGGGACAATCAGCCCCAGCATTTT	CASMGTGSRRDRDNQPQHF
TRBV19	TRBJ1-1	many	13	TRBD1	TGTGCCACCCACGAAGGACAGGACACTGAAGCTTTCTTT	CATHEGQDTEAFF
TRBV4-1	TRBJ1-2	once	15	TRBD1	TGCGCCAGCAGCCGACCGGGACAGGGAGTTTATGGCTACACCTTC	CASSRPGQGVYGYTF
TRBV9	TRBJ2-5	many	14	-	TGTGCCAGCAGCGAGCGGACAGACCAAGAGACCCAGTACTTC	CASSERTDQETQYF
TRBV12-5	TRBJ1-3	-	15	-	TGTGCTAGTGGTTTGGACCGAAGCTCTGGAAACACCATATATTTT	CASGLDRSSGNTIYF
TRBV6-1	TRBJ1-2	many	15	-	TGTGCCAGCACCTCGCCCTTGGGCAGCAACTATGACTACACCTTC	CASTSPLGSNYDYTF
TRBV30	TRBJ2-5	-	14	-	TGTGCCTGGAGTGATGGTCCTCCTGGGGAGACCCAGTACTTC	CAWSDGPPGETQYF
TRBV5-1	TRBJ1-2	many	15	-	TGCGCCAGCAGCTTGGACACAGGGACCAACTATGGCTACACCTTC	CASSLDTGTNYGYTF
TRBV11-1	TRBJ2-5	many	18	TRBD2	TGTGCCAGCAGCTTGGTGTGGCTAGCGGGGGGCAGATGGGAGACCCAGTACTTC	CASSLVWLAGGRWETQYF
TRBV14	TRBJ2-5	many	15	-	TGTGCCAGCAGCCAATATATCCACAACCAAGAGACCCAGTACTTC	CASSQYIHNQETQYF
TRBV28	TRBJ2-4	many	14	-	TGTGCCAGCAGTTTATTGGGAGCCAAAAACATTCAGTACTTC	CASSLLGAKNIQYF
TRBV28	TRBJ2-7	many	15	-	TGTGCCAGCAGTTCCCCTCCGGGAGTAGCATACGAGCAGTACTTC	CASSSPPGVAYEQYF
TRBV28	TRBJ2-5	-	15	TRBD1	TGTGCCAGCAGTGGTGCCGGGACAGGACAAGAGACCCAGTACTTC	CASSGAGTGQETQYF
TRBV11-2	TRBJ2-5	many	15	TRBD2	TGTGCCAGCAGCCTATTAGCGGGGGCGGGGGAGACCCAGTACTTC	CASSLLAGAGETQYF
TRBV7-8	TRBJ2-7	many	14	-	TGTGCCAGCAGCTTCATGACACAGATGGACGAGCAGTACTTC	CASSFMTQMDEQYF
TRBV12-3/TRBV12-4	TRBJ1-5	few	14	-	TGTGCCAGCAGCACCAGGGCCTTGAATCAGCCCCAGCATTTT	CASSTRALNQPQHF
TRBV12-3/TRBV12-4	TRBJ2-7	many	15	-	TGTGCCAGCAGTCCCGCCGGACAGTGGGCCTACGAGCAGTACTTC	CASSPAGQWAYEQYF
TRBV20-1	TRBJ2-5	many	16	TRBD2	TGCAGTGCTAGAAAGTTGACTAGCGGGGGGGAAGAGACCCAGTACTTC	CSARKLTSGGEETQYF
TRBV5-1	TRBJ1-1	many	13	-	TGCGCCAGCACCCTCACAGGGCGGACTGAAGCTTTCTTT	CASTLTGRTEAFF
TRBV11-2	TRBJ2-2	-	15	-	TGTGCCAGCAGCTTAGGCCTAGCGAGTACCGGGGAGCTGTTTTTT	CASSLGLASTGELFF
TRBV6-5	TRBJ2-7	many	15	-	TGTGCCAGCAGTTACTCGACCGGGGGCCTCGACGAGCAGTACTTC	CASSYSTGGLDEQYF
TRBV5-1	TRBJ2-7	-	15	-	TGCGCCAGCACCTTGAACACAGGTTTCTCCTACGAGCAGTACTTC	CASTLNTGFSYEQYF
TRBV30	TRBJ1-6	-	14	-	TGTGCCTGGGCGGAGAGACCAGGGAATTCACCCCTCCACTTT	CAWAERPGNSPLHF
TRBV4-1	TRBJ1-1	many	12	-	TGCGCCAGCAGCAAACAGGGCACTGAAGCTTTCTTT	CASSKQGTEAFF
TRBV12-3/TRBV12-4	TRBJ2-7	many	13	-	TGTGTGCCAACAGGCAGGGCCCCCTACGAGCAGTACTTC	CVPTGRAPYEQYF
TRBV2	TRBJ1-2	many	16	-	TGTGCCAGCAGTGGCGGCAGGGATACCCTCGTCTATGGCTACACCTTC	CASSGGRDTLVYGYTF